Below, 32 T cell receptor beta chains from the same sample are listed, as sequenced in a study of shared clonotypes between healthy human individuals. The table came from immunoSEQ multiplex PCR; TCRdb's copy has only in-frame clones and leaves some out. The sample has roughly 2 million clones; 90% to 96% are singletons. Source material: naive CD4+ T cells sorted from blood. Regarding subset: CD45RA+ positively selected. These receptors all come from a man younger than 35 in good health.

The V gene is TRBV5-6, the J gene TRBJ2-3, with TRBD1 matching 9 bases. V lost 2 bases, J lost 1 base, and 11 bases stayed unmatched. CDR1 and CDR2 (germline): SGHDT, YYEEEE. The CDR3 contains 18 residues. As DNA, the CDR3 is TGTGCCAGCAGCTTCGGACAGGGGCGCTTTCGTCGCACAGATACGCAGTATTTT. Translation gives CASSFGQGRFRRTDTQYF.

The V and J genes are TRBV7-8 and TRBJ1-4; perhaps TRBD1 as D (5 bases). Germline V gives CDR1 SGHVS, CDR2 FQNEAQ. The CDR3 spans 15 residues. The V end was cut by 8 bases, the J end by 7 bases, with 20 bases between. The CDR3 nucleotides are TGTGCCAGCTACCCTTCGGGGGGACTGAGTGAAAAACTGTTTTTT. This gives the protein CASYPSGGLSEKLFF.

V and J are TRBV7-8 and TRBJ2-2; D is tentatively TRBD1 or TRBD2 (5 bases each). Trimming cost V 3 bases and J 5 bases, with 7 bases left between them. Germline loops: CDR1 SGHVS, CDR2 FQNEAQ. The CDR3 covers 13 residues. The CDR3 nucleotides read TGTGCCAGCAGCTTGGGGGAGACCGGGGAGCTGTTTTTT. Its protein is CASSLGETGELFF.

The chain combines TRBV6-5 with TRBJ1-5; D perhaps matches TRBD1 (5 bases). Trimming took 5 bases from V and 7 from J, leaving 18 bases between them. The CDR3 has 15 residues. CDR1 is MNHEY and CDR2 is SVGAGI in the germline V gene. The CDR3 bases are TGTGCCAGCAGTACTCTAGGGACTGCATTACAGCCCCAGCATTTT. Translation gives CASSTLGTALQPQHF.

This chain uses TRBV7-9 with TRBJ1-2; D is unresolved. In germline, CDR1 is SEHNR, CDR2 FQNEAQ (reference sequence). This CDR3 contains 15 residues. Trimming took off 7 bases at V and 6 bases at J, with 21 bases between the two ends. CDR3: CASNSLDLGNHGYTF. The CDR3 DNA sequence: TGTGCCAGCAACAGCTTAGATCTGGGGAATCATGGCTACACCTTC.

V usage is TRBV30 and J usage is TRBJ1-2, with a tentative D call TRBD1 (5 bases). The CDR3 loop spans 18 amino acids. Trimming took 1 base from V and 3 from J, leaving 24 bases between them. CDR1 and CDR2 from the germline V gene are GTSNPN and SVGIG (reference sequence). As DNA, the CDR3 is TGTGCCTGGAGTGGGGGGGGAACTGAGGCCGTACCTTACTATGGCTACACCTTC. It specifies CAWSGGGTEAVPYYGYTF.

Regarding this clone: Other DNA variants within this sample encode the same CDR3. The chain carries TRBV15 and TRBJ2-7, with TRBD2 identical over 13 bases. The CDR3 covers 16 residues. Trimming took 0 bases from V and 3 from J; bases not matched to a gene: 2. Germline V gene sequence: CDR1 LNHNV, CDR2 YYDKDF (reference sequence). The chain's CDR3 is CATSRERTSGSYEQYF. CDR3 bases: TGTGCCACCAGCAGAGAAAGGACTAGCGGGAGCTACGAGCAGTACTTC.

Concerning this clone: Within the sample, other DNA sequences also encode this same CDR3. V and J are TRBV2 and TRBJ1-1; D remains ambiguous. Per the germline V gene, CDR1 is SNHLY and CDR2 is FYNNEI. V lost 4 bases, J lost 2 bases, and 8 bases lay in between. CDR3 length: 13 amino acids. CDR3 in DNA: TGTGCCAGCAGTGTTGGCATCAACACTGAAGCTTTCTTT. Amino acid sequence: CASSVGINTEAFF.

The V call is TRBV14, the J call TRBJ2-5; D is unresolved. Germline V lookup: CDR1 SGHDN, CDR2 FVKESK. Trimming shortened V by 2 bases and J by 2 bases, and 9 bases separated the two germline ends. This CDR3 spans 14 amino acids. CDR3 residues: CASSQIGIQETQYF. CDR3 nucleotide sequence: TGTGCCAGCAGCCAAATAGGAATACAAGAGACCCAGTACTTC.

A remark on this clone: This specimen includes other DNA sequences encoding the same CDR3. The chain uses TRBV5-4 and TRBJ1-4; no definite D call. Germline-derived CDR1 and CDR2 are SGHNT and YYREEE (reference sequence). The CDR3 loop spans 13 amino acids. The germline V and J ends were trimmed by 0 bases and 3 bases, with 3 bases remaining between them. The CDR3 region is CASSLGSNEKLFF. CDR3 DNA: TGTGCCAGCAGCTTGGGTTCTAATGAAAAACTGTTTTTT.

The V and J genes are TRBV29-1 and TRBJ2-7; TRBD1 agrees at 8 bases. This CDR3 has 14 residues. CDR1 and CDR2 (germline): SQVTM, ANQGSEA. Trimming removed 4 bases from V and 1 base from J; junction bases left unmatched: 6. In DNA, the CDR3 is TGCAGCGTTGGAGCAGGGGGCCGGTCCTACGAGCAGTACTTC. This codes for CSVGAGGRSYEQYF.

Details on this clone: This sample also contains other DNA sequences that code for the same CDR3. The chain employs TRBV19 and TRBJ2-7; 8 bases are a match to TRBD1. Germline CDR1 and CDR2: LNHDA and SQIVND (reference sequence). The ends lost 5 bases at V and 2 bases at J; junction bases unmatched: 5. This CDR3 contains 14 residues. Here the CDR3 DNA reads TGTGCCAGTAGTCTCGGACAGGGACCCTACGAGCAGTACTTC. Encoded protein: CASSLGQGPYEQYF.

The V call is TRBV5-4, the J call TRBJ1-1; D gene unclear. The CDR3 length is 13 residues. Germline CDR1 reads SGHNT; CDR2 reads YYREEE (reference sequence). V lost 4 bases to trimming and J lost 4 bases, with 11 bases between them. This CDR3 reads CASSPLGPTEAFF. In DNA form, the CDR3 reads TGTGCCAGCAGCCCACTGGGCCCCACTGAAGCTTTCTTT.

The gene calls are TRBV28 and TRBJ2-7; no firm D call. Trimming stripped 6 bases from V and 0 bases from J, with 15 bases between. From germline, CDR1 is MDHEN and CDR2 SYDVKM. CDR3 size: 15 residues. CDR3 amino acids: CASSINVGSSYEQYF. The CDR3 DNA reads TGTGCCAGCAGCATTAATGTGGGTAGCTCCTACGAGCAGTACTTC.

This chain links TRBV5-1 with TRBJ2-6; TRBD2 is a possible D gene (5 bases). This CDR3 region has 18 residues. Trimming cost V 2 bases and J 0 bases, with 15 bases left between them. Germline CDR1 reads SGHRS; CDR2 reads YFSETQ. CDR3 bases: TGCGCCAGCAGCTTAAGGCTGGACTCCTACTCTGGGGCCAACGTCCTGACTTTC. This sequence encodes CASSLRLDSYSGANVLTF.

Comments on this clone: The same CDR3 also results from other DNA sequences found in this sample. The rearrangement joins TRBV5-1 to TRBJ2-5; 11 positions agree with TRBD2. The ends lost 4 bases at V and 1 base at J; junction bases unmatched: 3. CDR1 SGHRS and CDR2 YFSETQ come from the germline V gene. The CDR3 is made up of 15 amino acids. The CDR3 coding sequence is TGCGCCAGCAGCCTCGGGACTAGCGGCCAAGAGACCCAGTACTTC. It codes for CASSLGTSGQETQYF.

The chain uses TRBV11-2 and TRBJ2-1; TRBD2 matches at 9 bases. V was clipped by 1 base and J by 3 bases; unmatched bases: 4. The CDR3 totals 16 residues. Germline V gives CDR1 SGHAT, CDR2 FQNNGV. The CDR3 loop is CASSLGGRALYNEQFF. CDR3 nucleotides: TGTGCCAGCAGCTTAGGCGGGAGGGCCCTCTACAATGAGCAGTTCTTC.

V is TRBV7-9 and J is TRBJ1-1; 9 bases match TRBD1. The V gene's germline CDR1 is SEHNR and CDR2 FQNEAQ (reference sequence). The CDR3 loop spans 17 amino acids. V shed 4 bases and J 3 bases; nucleotides not matched to a gene: 12. The CDR3, as DNA: TGTGCCAGCAGCTCAATAGCCCTCCGGGACAGGGACACTGAAGCTTTCTTT. It is translated as CASSSIALRDRDTEAFF.

The rearrangement uses TRBV5-1 and TRBJ2-3, with TRBD2 identical over 7 bases. There are 15 residues in the CDR3. Germline assignment: CDR1 SGHRS and CDR2 YFSETQ. J was trimmed by 3 bases and V by 1 base; bases with no gene match: 5. The CDR3 coding sequence is TGCGCCAGCAGCTTGATGACGGGAGGAACAGATACGCAGTATTTT. It is translated as CASSLMTGGTDTQYF.

A single count supports this clone. V and J are TRBV6-1 and TRBJ2-3; 12 bases line up with TRBD1. The V segment lost 6 bases and the J segment 0 bases; nucleotides outside the gene matches: 1. Per the germline V gene, CDR1 is MNHNS and CDR2 is SASEGT. The CDR3 is made up of 15 amino acids. DNA for the CDR3: TGTGCCAGCAGGGGGACAGGGGGCAGCACAGATACGCAGTATTTT. Amino acids: CASRGTGGSTDTQYF.

J is TRBJ2-7 and V is TRBV5-4, with D possibly TRBD2 on 6 matching bases. The CDR3 is 15 residues long. Germline CDR1 SGHNT, CDR2 YYREEE (reference sequence). The V gene lost 0 bases and the J gene lost 1 base, with 11 bases spanning the gap. Written as DNA, the CDR3 is TGTGCCAGCAGCTTGGCCGGGGGTAAGTCCTACGAGCAGTACTTC. This translates into CASSLAGGKSYEQYF.

V is TRBV11-2 and J is TRBJ1-4; D is unresolved. Germline V gene sequence: CDR1 SGHAT, CDR2 FQNNGV. This CDR3 region has 13 residues. V was clipped by 2 bases and J by 5 bases, with 6 bases between them. CDR3 amino acids: CASSLFLNEKLFF. The DNA for the CDR3 is TGTGCCAGCAGCTTATTTCTGAATGAAAAACTGTTTTTT.

The chain recombines TRBV19 with TRBJ2-3; 7 bases line up with TRBD1. Germline CDR1 reads LNHDA; CDR2 reads SQIVND (reference sequence). This CDR3 spans 14 amino acids. V lost 5 bases and J lost 8; bases outside the gene matches: 10. The CDR3 loop is CASSSQTGTGTQYF. Here the CDR3 DNA reads TGTGCCAGTAGTTCTCAGACAGGGACGGGTACGCAGTATTTT. Together with reference TRBV19 and TRBJ2-3, the CDR3 gives the full variable domain: DGGITQSPKYLFRKEGQNVTLSCEQNLNHDAMYWYRQDPGQGLRLIYYSQIVNDFQKGDIAEGYSVSREKKESFPLTVTSAQKNPTAFYLCASSSQTGTGTQYFGPGTRLTVL.

This clone appeared a single time. J is TRBJ2-5 and V is TRBV19; TRBD2 matches 9 bases. V gave up 3 bases and J gave up 5 bases; unmatched junction bases: 7. From germline, CDR1 is LNHDA and CDR2 SQIVND (reference sequence). This CDR3 spans 15 amino acids. The CDR3 loop is CASSIGSSGTETQYF. The CDR3 DNA sequence: TGTGCCAGTAGTATCGGCTCTAGCGGGACCGAGACCCAGTACTTC.

The CDR3 sequence: CASSPLAGGYGEQYF. The CDR3 DNA reads TGTGCCAGCAGCCCGTTAGCGGGGGGGTACGGCGAGCAGTACTTC. The chain joins TRBV9 to TRBJ2-7; 11 nucleotides agree with TRBD2. This CDR3 contains 15 residues. Germline V gives CDR1 SGDLS, CDR2 YYNGEE. V was pared by 4 bases and J by 6 bases, with 9 bases of the junction left unmatched.

The DNA of the CDR3 is TGTGCCAGCAAGGGGGGCTGGCAGCCCCAGCATTTT. Its translation is CASKGGWQPQHF. The rearrangement links TRBV2 to TRBJ1-5, with D maybe TRBD1 (6 bases). The length of the CDR3 is 12 residues. Trimming shortened V by 7 bases and J by 7 bases, and 11 bases separated the two germline ends. Germline V CDR1 and CDR2: SNHLY, FYNNEI.

About this clone itself: Other DNA sequences in this specimen translate into the identical CDR3. The rearrangement uses TRBV6-1 and TRBJ1-2, with D perhaps TRBD1 (5 bases). Trimming removed 2 bases at V and 5 bases at J, with 9 bases between. CDR3 length: 13 residues. The germline CDR1 and CDR2 sequences are MNHNS and SASEGT. CDR3 amino acids: CASSETGPYGYTF. CDR3 DNA sequence: TGTGCCAGCAGTGAAACAGGTCCTTATGGCTACACCTTC.

Comment on this clone: Other DNA sequences in this specimen translate into the identical CDR3. The chain combines TRBV5-4 with TRBJ2-2, with 12 positions matching TRBD2. The CDR3 extends over 15 amino acids. The trim removed 2 bases at V and 5 bases at J, leaving 1 base unmatched. Germline V gives CDR1 SGHNT, CDR2 YYREEE (reference sequence). The chain's CDR3 is CASSFGLAGTGELFF. The DNA of the CDR3 is TGTGCCAGCAGCTTCGGACTAGCGGGGACCGGGGAGCTGTTTTTT.

The chain is built from TRBV7-9 and TRBJ1-2, with 8 bases identical to TRBD1. Trimming cost V 5 bases and J 7 bases; bases outside gene matches: 9. The CDR3 has 14 amino acids. Germline CDR1 reads SEHNR; CDR2 reads FQNEAQ (reference sequence). The CDR3 coding sequence is TGTGCCAGCAGCCTATGGTTGGACAGGGCTGGCTACACCTTC. This sequence encodes CASSLWLDRAGYTF.

The V gene is TRBV7-2, the J gene TRBJ1-2; 11 bases match TRBD1. The junction had 2 bases not matched to a gene; V was cut back by 4 bases and J by 4 bases. Germline assignment: CDR1 SGHTA and CDR2 FQGNSA. The CDR3 extends over 14 amino acids. The CDR3 is CASSSDRGPYGYTF. In DNA form, the CDR3 reads TGTGCCAGCAGCTCGGACAGGGGGCCCTATGGCTACACCTTC. The variable domain in full, with the rest retrieved from reference TRBV7-2 and TRBJ1-2, is GAGVSQSPSNKVTEKGKDVELRCDPISGHTALYWYRQSLGQGLEFLIYFQGNSAPDKSGLPSDRFSAERTGGSVSTLTIQRTQQEDSAVYLCASSSDRGPYGYTFGSGTRLTVV.

This chain uses TRBV9 with TRBJ2-7; 10 bases fit TRBD1. The CDR3 sequence is 18 residues long. Germline CDR1 is SGDLS and CDR2 is YYNGEE. The V gene end was trimmed by 4 bases and the J gene end by 4 bases; junction bases not matched to a gene: 17. CDR3 sequence: CASSPTKRGTGAPYEQYF. CDR3 in DNA: TGTGCCAGCAGCCCGACGAAAAGGGGGACAGGGGCACCGTACGAGCAGTACTTC. The complete variable domain, with remaining parts taken from reference TRBV9 and TRBJ2-7, reads DSGVTQTPKHLITATGQRVTLRCSPRSGDLSVYWYQQSLDQGLQFLIQYYNGEERAKGNILERFSAQQFPDLHSELNLSSLELGDSALYFCASSPTKRGTGAPYEQYFGPGTRLTVT.

This clone was seen only once. This chain joins TRBV30 and TRBJ1-2, with TRBD1 matching 8 bases. Germline CDR1 reads GTSNPN; CDR2 reads SVGIG (reference sequence). The CDR3 sequence is 14 residues long. The V gene end was trimmed by 3 bases and the J gene end by 1 base; junction bases not matched to a gene: 4. Here the CDR3 reads CAWRFTGGNYGYTF. The CDR3 DNA sequence: TGTGCCTGGAGATTTACAGGGGGTAACTATGGCTACACCTTC.